This T cell receptor beta chain is from a study of cytomegalovirus exposure and HLA in healthy donors. The germline CDR1 and CDR2 sequences are SGHTA and FQGNSA. V lost 2 bases to trimming and J lost 9 bases; unmatched junction nucleotides: 4. CDR3 length: 13 amino acids. Assay: immunoSEQ multiplex PCR; the TCRdb copy retains only in-frame clones and omits some. The data contain fewer than 70,000 clones, around 96% of them seen just once; the ten biggest clones take up approximately 1%. This sequence originates from a young man in good health and CMV-seronegative. Source material: PBMCs. The chain joins TRBV7-2 to TRBJ2-7, with 10 nucleotides matching TRBD2. For the CDR3, the DNA is TGTGCCAGCAGCTTAACTAGCGGGGAAGGGCAGTACTTC. Protein: CASSLTSGEGQYF. Full variable domain (remainder filled in from reference TRBV7-2 and TRBJ2-7): GAGVSQSPSNKVTEKGKDVELRCDPISGHTALYWYRQSLGQGLEFLIYFQGNSAPDKSGLPSDRFSAERTGGSVSTLTIQRTQQEDSAVYLCASSLTSGEGQYFGPGTRLTVT.